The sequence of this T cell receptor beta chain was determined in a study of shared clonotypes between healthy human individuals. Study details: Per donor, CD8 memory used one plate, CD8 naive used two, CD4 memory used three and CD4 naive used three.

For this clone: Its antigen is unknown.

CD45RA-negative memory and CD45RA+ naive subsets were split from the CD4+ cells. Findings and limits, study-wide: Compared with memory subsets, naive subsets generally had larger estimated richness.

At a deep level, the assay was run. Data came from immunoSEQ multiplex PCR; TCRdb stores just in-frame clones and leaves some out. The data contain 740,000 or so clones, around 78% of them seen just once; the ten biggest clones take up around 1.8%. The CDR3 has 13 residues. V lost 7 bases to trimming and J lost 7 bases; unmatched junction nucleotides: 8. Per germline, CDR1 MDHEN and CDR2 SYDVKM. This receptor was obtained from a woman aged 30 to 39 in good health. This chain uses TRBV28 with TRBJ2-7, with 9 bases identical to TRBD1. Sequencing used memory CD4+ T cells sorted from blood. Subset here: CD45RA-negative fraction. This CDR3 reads CASTTGGRGEQYF. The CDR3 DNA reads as TGTGCCAGCACTACAGGGGGCCGGGGGGAGCAGTACTTC.